A single sample gave rise to the 8 T cell receptor beta chains below, sequenced in a study of T-cell memory formation after mild COVID-19. MiXCR, applied by TCRdb to the 5' RACE reads, yields one record per CDR3 protein. The sample includes 85,000 to 120,000 distinct CDR3 sequences, around 11% of them seen just once. Material: PBMCs or a T cell subset sorted from them (not recorded which). These receptors all come from an adult woman who had mild COVID-19 (a few samples of this study predate the infection). Cell type and time point are not known.

J is TRBJ2-7 and V is TRBV20-1; perhaps TRBD2 as D (5 bases). This CDR3 comprises 16 residues. Germline V gives CDR1 DFQATT, CDR2 SNEGSKA (reference sequence). V lost 0 bases and J lost 3, with 18 bases in between. In DNA, the CDR3 is TGCAGTGCTAGAGATAGCCGGGCGGGCCAGGTCTACGAGCAGTACTTC. It is translated as CSARDSRAGQVYEQYF.

Many counts were recorded for this clonotype. V and J are TRBV5-1 and TRBJ2-3, with D hard to call. V lost 0 bases, J lost 2 bases, and 1 base lay in between. The germline V gene has CDR1 SGHRS and CDR2 YFSETQ. The CDR3 runs to 12 residues. In DNA form, the CDR3 reads TGCGCCAGCAGCTTGGACACAGATACGCAGTATTTT. It is translated as CASSLDTDTQYF.

The rearrangement joins TRBV5-1 to TRBJ2-3; 8 nucleotides agree with TRBD1. Germline loops: CDR1 SGHRS, CDR2 YFSETQ. CDR3 length: 16 residues. V trimming: 0 bases; J trimming: 1 base; junction bases outside the gene matches: 4. The CDR3 sequence is CASSLGTGTGTDTQYF. The CDR3 DNA sequence: TGCGCCAGCAGCTTGGGGACAGGGACAGGCACAGATACGCAGTATTTT.

J is TRBJ1-1 and V is TRBV20-1, with TRBD1 matching over 7 bases. Germline assignment: CDR1 DFQATT and CDR2 SNEGSKA (reference sequence). The CDR3 length is 12 residues. The CDR3 reads CTIQGDSPEAFF. The CDR3 DNA reads as TGCACCATACAAGGGGACAGCCCTGAAGCTTTCTTT.

V usage is TRBV14 and J usage is TRBJ2-7; unclear D gene. Germline V gives CDR1 SGHDN, CDR2 FVKESK. The CDR3 runs to 16 residues. V lost 0 bases, J lost 0 bases, and 12 bases lay in between. The CDR3 DNA reads as TGTGCCAGCAGCCAAGATAACACAGTACTCTCCTACGAGCAGTACTTC. Encoded protein: CASSQDNTVLSYEQYF.

This clonotype showed up many times. V gene TRBV7-9 combines with J gene TRBJ2-7; TRBD2 might be the D (6 bases). V lost 2 bases and J 6 bases, leaving 11 bases between the germline ends. CDR1 is SEHNR and CDR2 is FQNEAQ in the germline V gene (reference sequence). The CDR3 extends over 13 amino acids. The CDR3 coding sequence is TGTGCCAGCAGCTTACCGGGACTGGCCGAGCAGTACTTC. Its protein product is CASSLPGLAEQYF. The full variable domain, completed using reference TRBV7-9 and TRBJ2-7, is DTGVSQNPRHKITKRGQNVTFRCDPISEHNRLYWYRQTLGQGPEFLTYFQNEAQLEKSRLLSDRFSAERPKGSFSTLEIQRTEQGDSAMYLCASSLPGLAEQYFGPGTRLTVT.

The CDR3 reads CATSDLRVPGQGADTQYF. The CDR3 DNA follows: TGTGCCACCAGTGATTTGCGAGTACCGGGACAGGGGGCAGATACGCAGTATTTT. The rearrangement joins TRBV24-1 to TRBJ2-3, with TRBD1 matching 11 bases. The germline gives CDR1 KGHDR, CDR2 SFDVKD. Losses at the gene ends were 0 bases for V and 4 bases for J; bases not matched to a gene: 8. This CDR3 has 18 residues.

Notes on this clonotype: One end of the junction is discordant with germline, which a read error may explain. The chain recombines TRBV7-7 with TRBJ2-1; 10 bases agree with TRBD1. Germline lookup yields CDR1 SSHAT and CDR2 FNYEAQ (reference sequence). This CDR3 comprises 15 residues. The CDR3: CASRQTGTGVNEQFF. The CDR3 nucleotides read TGTGCTAGCAGACAAACCGGGACAGGGGTCAATGAGCAGTTCTTC.